A selection of T cell receptor beta chains follows, all from one sample in a study of OX40 agonist ivuxolimab in advanced cancers. The method was immunoSEQ multiplex PCR; TCRdb's version includes in-frame clones alone and lacks a portion of them. This table has about 32,000 clones, roughly four fifths appearing once. Sequenced material: CD4+ or CD8+ T cells sorted from blood, taken in a trial of the OX40 agonist ivuxolimab. These receptors originate from an adult with an advanced solid tumor such as melanoma, head and neck, liver or kidney cancer. Both conserved end residues are part of each CDR3. Fields, in order: J gene, clone size, V gene, D gene, CDR3 DNA, CDR3 protein. A D gene is named only where the DNA matches it firmly. Clone size, where shown, is once, few, many, or a class for clones that have expanded.

TRBJ2-1,few,TRBV10-3,TRBD2,TGTGCCATCAGTGGTACTAGCGGGGGGAACTACAATGAGCAGTTCTTC,CAISGTSGGNYNEQFF
TRBJ2-5,.,TRBV5-6,.,TGTGCCAGCAGCCCAGCCGCCCTAGGAACCCAGTACTTC,CASSPAALGTQYF
TRBJ1-3,.,TRBV11-3,.,TGTGCCAGCAGCGAGGACGGAATCTCTGGAAACACCATATATTTT,CASSEDGISGNTIYF
TRBJ1-6,.,TRBV27,.,TGTGCCAGCAGTTCTCGGACAGAAACACCCCTCCACTTT,CASSSRTETPLHF
TRBJ2-4,.,TRBV28,TRBD1,TGTGCCAGCAGTGTACCAGGGGGCGCGGCAAACATTCAGTACTTC,CASSVPGGAANIQYF
TRBJ1-1,.,TRBV18,TRBD1,TGTGCCAGCTCACCCTTCGGGACAGGGGGCACTGAAGCTTTCTTT,CASSPFGTGGTEAFF
TRBJ1-3,.,TRBV6-5,.,TGTGCCAGCAGTCGACTTGTCCCCTCTGGAAACACCATATATTTT,CASSRLVPSGNTIYF
TRBJ2-7,few,TRBV29-1,.,TGCAGCGTTGAAGATCCGGAGGGCCAGGGCGAGCAGTACTTC,CSVEDPEGQGEQYF
TRBJ2-1,.,TRBV30,TRBD2,TGTGCCTATACCACTAGCGGAACATACAATGAGCAGTTCTTC,CAYTTSGTYNEQFF
TRBJ2-7,.,TRBV6-4,.,TGTGCCAGCAGCACCGGGACGGAGTTCTACGAGCAGTACTTC,CASSTGTEFYEQYF
TRBJ2-3,.,TRBV9,TRBD2,TGTGCCAGCAGCGATGCCGGGTGGGATAGCGGGACAGATACGCAGTATTTT,CASSDAGWDSGTDTQYF
TRBJ1-2,.,TRBV6-5,.,TGTGCCAGCAGTTATCAGGGTTATGGCTACACCTTC,CASSYQGYGYTF
TRBJ1-1,.,TRBV5-4,.,TGTGCCAGCACCAGATCGACTTCGGGCAACACTGAAGCTTTCTTT,CASTRSTSGNTEAFF
TRBJ1-1,.,TRBV27,TRBD1,TGTGCCAGCACCCCCCGGACAGGGGGAACTGAAGCTTTCTTT,CASTPRTGGTEAFF
TRBJ1-1,.,TRBV5-1,TRBD1,TGCGCCAGCAGCTTGGGAGGATCTAGGGCCTTGACAGGGGGTGCAGGAGCTTTCTTT,CASSLGGSRALTGGAGAFF
TRBJ1-4,.,TRBV28,.,TGTGCCAGCAGTTTATCGGGCGCGAGTGGTAATGAAAAACTGTTTTTT,CASSLSGASGNEKLFF
TRBJ1-1,.,TRBV9,.,TGTGCCAGCAGCGCGACGACCAGGACCAGAAGCCCTGAAGCTTTCTTT,CASSATTRTRSPEAFF
TRBJ1-1,.,TRBV5-8,.,TGTGCCAGCAGCTTGACGTGGGGTCGAAGCACTGAAGCTTTCTTT,CASSLTWGRSTEAFF
TRBJ1-4,.,TRBV6-1,.,TGTGCCAGCAGTGTGGGACTGATTAATGAAAAACTGTTTTTT,CASSVGLINEKLFF
TRBJ2-7,.,TRBV2,TRBD2,TGTGCCAGCAACAGACTAGCGCGGTCCGAGCAGTACTTC,CASNRLARSEQYF
TRBJ2-7,.,TRBV28,.,TGTGCCAGCATTCTCCCCGGGTCCAACGAGCAGTACTTC,CASILPGSNEQYF
TRBJ2-3,.,TRBV7-2,TRBD1,TGTGCCAGCAGCTTCAGCGGAAGGGACAGGAGATTTAGCACAGATACGCAGTATTTT,CASSFSGRDRRFSTDTQYF
TRBJ2-2,.,TRBV28,.,TGTGCCAGCAGTTTAATAGCAGGCCGCCTGTCGGGCACCGGGGAGCTGTTTTTT,CASSLIAGRLSGTGELFF
TRBJ1-2,.,TRBV6-5,.,TGTGCCAGCAGTTACGGGTGGAGCTATGGCTACACCTTC,CASSYGWSYGYTF
TRBJ2-3,few,TRBV28,TRBD1,TGTGCCAGCCGGGACAGGAACACAGATACGCAGTATTTT,CASRDRNTDTQYF
TRBJ1-2,.,TRBV6-6,.,TGTGCCAGCAGTTCGGCAGGCCCTCCCTTTGGCTACACCTTC,CASSSAGPPFGYTF
TRBJ2-5,.,TRBV2,.,TGTGCCAGCAATGTGGAACCCGGGGGCAAACCGGGGAACTTC,CASNVEPGGKPGNF
TRBJ2-2,.,TRBV7-2,.,TGTGCCAGCAGCTTAAGCAGGACTACCACCGGGGAGCTGTTTTTT,CASSLSRTTTGELFF
TRBJ1-2,few,TRBV7-2,.,TGTGCCAGCAGCTTACGGGGGAGTAATGGCTACACCTTC,CASSLRGSNGYTF
TRBJ1-2,.,TRBV28,TRBD1,TGTGCCAGCAGTTTCGAGACAGGGCAATTGGGGGGCTACACCTTC,CASSFETGQLGGYTF
TRBJ1-2,once,TRBV6-5,.,TGTGCCAGCAGAATCTCAGGGGACTATGGCTACACCTTC,CASRISGDYGYTF
TRBJ2-6,.,TRBV7-9,.,TGTGCCAGCAGCTTCCGGGGGTCGGGCTCTGGGGCCAACGTCCTGACTTTC,CASSFRGSGSGANVLTF
TRBJ1-1,.,TRBV4-3,.,TGCGCCAGCAGCCAAGAGCACTGGGGGGCTGAAGCTTTCTTT,CASSQEHWGAEAFF
TRBJ2-1,.,TRBV6-5,.,TGTGCCAGCAGTCCCCGGACAGTCAATGAGCAGTTCTTC,CASSPRTVNEQFF
TRBJ1-6,.,TRBV5-4,.,TGTGCCAGCAGCTTGCCTAATTCACCCCTCCACTTT,CASSLPNSPLHF
TRBJ2-6,.,TRBV19,.,TGTGCCAGTATTAGTGGAACAACGGTGGCTGGGGCCAACGTCCTGACTTTC,CASISGTTVAGANVLTF
TRBJ1-2,.,TRBV7-8,.,TGTGCCAGCAGCTTATCTCTGGACGGCCCATATGGCTACACCTTC,CASSLSLDGPYGYTF
TRBJ2-1,.,TRBV7-3,.,TGTGCCAGCAGCCCACGGGCCCTTTTTTTCCGGGGTAATGAGCAGTTCTTC,CASSPRALFFRGNEQFF
TRBJ1-1,.,TRBV18,TRBD1,TGTGCCAGCTCACCGACGGGACAGGGAAACACTGAAGCTTTCTTT,CASSPTGQGNTEAFF
TRBJ1-6,.,TRBV5-1,TRBD1,TGCGCCAGCAGCGGATTAGGGACAGGGGCTTCACCCCTCCACTTT,CASSGLGTGASPLHF
TRBJ1-6,.,TRBV6-1,TRBD1,TGTGCCAGCTGTTCCGGGACAGGGAACTCACCCCTCCACTTT,CASCSGTGNSPLHF
TRBJ1-2,.,TRBV6-1,.,TGTGCCAGCAGTTCCCGTCGTGGCTACACCTTC,CASSSRRGYTF
TRBJ2-1,.,TRBV7-3,.,TGTGCCAGCAGCCCCACAGGTCAGGGTGAGCAGTTCTTC,CASSPTGQGEQFF
TRBJ2-5,.,TRBV7-7,TRBD2,TGTGCCAGCAGCCGCGGTAGCGGGAGTTGGGAGACCCAGTACTTC,CASSRGSGSWETQYF
TRBJ2-7,.,TRBV7-9,.,TGTGCCAGCAGCTTCACGGCAAACTCCTACGAGCAGTACTTC,CASSFTANSYEQYF
TRBJ2-1,.,TRBV11-3,TRBD2,TGTGCCAGCAGCCCAGGGACTAGCAGAGGGGGGGAGCAGTTCTTC,CASSPGTSRGGEQFF
TRBJ1-2,.,TRBV30,.,TGTGCCTGGAGTTTGGGGCAGACCTATGGCTACACCTTC,CAWSLGQTYGYTF
TRBJ1-2,.,TRBV28,TRBD1,TGTGCCAGCAGTCCAGGGGGCGCTCCCGCCAGGAGCTATGGCTACACCTTC,CASSPGGAPARSYGYTF
TRBJ2-7,few,TRBV5-1,.,TGCGCCAGCAGCTTGGCTGCGGATATCCTTTACGAGCAGTACTTC,CASSLAADILYEQYF
TRBJ2-7,.,TRBV5-1,TRBD1,TGCGCCAGCAGCTTGGGCGACAGGGCCTACGAGCAGTACTTC,CASSLGDRAYEQYF
TRBJ1-1,few,TRBV28,.,TGTGCCAGCAGGCCTGAGACAGGAATGAACACTGAAGCTTTCTTT,CASRPETGMNTEAFF
TRBJ2-7,.,TRBV2,TRBD1,TGTGCCAGCACCTCGGACAGGGGCCGGGGCGAGCAGTACTTC,CASTSDRGRGEQYF
TRBJ2-5,.,TRBV11-1,TRBD1,TGTGCCAGCTCCAGGGGGAGTGAGCAAGAGACCCAGTACTTC,CASSRGSEQETQYF
TRBJ2-7,.,TRBV7-6,.,TGTGCCAGCAGCTTAGCGGCTCTCGGGGAGCAGTACTTC,CASSLAALGEQYF